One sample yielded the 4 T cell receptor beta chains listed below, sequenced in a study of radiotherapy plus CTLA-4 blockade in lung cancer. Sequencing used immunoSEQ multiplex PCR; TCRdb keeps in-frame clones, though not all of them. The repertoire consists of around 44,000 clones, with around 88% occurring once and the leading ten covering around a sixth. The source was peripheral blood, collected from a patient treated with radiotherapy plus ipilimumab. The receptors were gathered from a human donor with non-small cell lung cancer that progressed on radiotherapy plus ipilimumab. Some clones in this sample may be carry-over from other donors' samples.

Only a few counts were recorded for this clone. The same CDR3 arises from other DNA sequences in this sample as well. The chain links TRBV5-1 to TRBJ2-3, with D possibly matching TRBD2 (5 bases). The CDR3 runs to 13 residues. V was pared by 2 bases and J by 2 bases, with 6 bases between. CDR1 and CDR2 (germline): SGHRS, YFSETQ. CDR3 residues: CASSFRDTDTQYF. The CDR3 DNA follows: TGCGCCAGCAGCTTCCGGGACACAGATACGCAGTATTTT.

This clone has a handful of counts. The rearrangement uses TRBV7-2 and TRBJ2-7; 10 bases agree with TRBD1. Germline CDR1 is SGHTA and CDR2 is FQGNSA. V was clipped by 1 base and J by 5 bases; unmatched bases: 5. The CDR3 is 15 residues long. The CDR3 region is CASSLVGTGVNEQYF. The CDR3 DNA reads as TGTGCCAGCAGCTTAGTCGGGACAGGGGTCAACGAGCAGTACTTC.

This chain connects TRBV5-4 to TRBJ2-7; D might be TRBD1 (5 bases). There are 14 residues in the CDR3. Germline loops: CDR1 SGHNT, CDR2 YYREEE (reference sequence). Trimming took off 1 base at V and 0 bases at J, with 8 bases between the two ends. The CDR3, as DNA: TGTGCCAGCAGCTTGCTTGACAGCTCCTACGAGCAGTACTTC. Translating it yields CASSLLDSSYEQYF.

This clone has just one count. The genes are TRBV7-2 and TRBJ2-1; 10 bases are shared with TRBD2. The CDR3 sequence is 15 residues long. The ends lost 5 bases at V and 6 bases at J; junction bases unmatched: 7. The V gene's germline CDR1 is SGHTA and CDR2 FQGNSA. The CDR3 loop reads CASSPLAGASNEQFF. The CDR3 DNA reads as TGTGCCAGCAGCCCCCTAGCGGGGGCTTCCAATGAGCAGTTCTTC. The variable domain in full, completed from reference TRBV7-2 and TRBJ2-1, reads GAGVSQSPSNKVTEKGKDVELRCDPISGHTALYWYRQSLGQGLEFLIYFQGNSAPDKSGLPSDRFSAERTGGSVSTLTIQRTQQEDSAVYLCASSPLAGASNEQFFGPGTRLTVL.